These 32 T cell receptor beta chains originate from one sample sequenced in a study of blood T cell repertoires in COVID-19. The repertoire was sequenced with immunoSEQ multiplex PCR; TCRdb's copy has only in-frame clones and lacks some. The top ten hold 3.3% of the sample, which has over 200,000 clones, about 70% seen once. The sequenced sample was peripheral blood. The origin of the receptors is an elderly woman with acute or convalescent COVID-19.

The rearrangement joins TRBV19 to TRBJ2-3; 7 bases fit TRBD1. The germline gives CDR1 LNHDA, CDR2 SQIVND (reference sequence). V was pared by 7 bases and J by 1 base, with 8 bases of the junction left unmatched. The CDR3 sequence is 15 residues long. In nucleotides, the CDR3 is TGTGCCAGTAAAGAGGACAGGAGAGGCACAGATACGCAGTATTTT. It is translated as CASKEDRRGTDTQYF.

CDR3 protein: CASSLASYNEQFF. CDR3 sequence (DNA): TGCGCCAGCAGCTTGGCTAGCTACAATGAGCAGTTCTTC. The chain recombines TRBV5-1 with TRBJ2-1; no clear D gene. CDR3 length: 13 residues. Germline CDR1 SGHRS, CDR2 YFSETQ. V was shortened by 0 bases and J by 3 bases, with 4 bases between the two germline ends. Supplemented by reference TRBV5-1 and TRBJ2-1, the full variable domain reads KAGVTQTPRYLIKTRGQQVTLSCSPISGHRSVSWYQQTPGQGLQFLFEYFSETQRNKGNFPGRFSGRQFSNSRSEMNVSTLELGDSALYLCASSLASYNEQFFGPGTRLTVL.

The genes are TRBV19 and TRBJ2-1, with TRBD1 identical over 8 bases. The CDR3 loop spans 16 amino acids. After removal of 5 bases from V and 6 bases from J, the junction contained 12 bases not matched to a gene. CDR1 and CDR2 from the germline V gene are LNHDA and SQIVND (reference sequence). The CDR3 sequence is CASSWGRGLLTNEQFF. CDR3 DNA: TGTGCCAGTAGTTGGGGCAGGGGGCTGCTGACCAATGAGCAGTTCTTC.

The rearrangement joins TRBV7-8 to TRBJ1-5; 7 bases agree with TRBD1. The V segment lost 5 bases and the J segment 0 bases; nucleotides outside the gene matches: 10. Germline V lookup: CDR1 SGHVS, CDR2 FQNEAQ. This CDR3 comprises 17 residues. The CDR3 nucleotides read TGTGCCAGCAGCGCCCCCAGGGGGAAATATAGCAATCAGCCCCAGCATTTT. Protein product: CASSAPRGKYSNQPQHF.

In this sample, this clone turned up a few times. The rearrangement links TRBV5-1 to TRBJ1-1, with 7 bases identical to TRBD1. The junction had 3 bases not matched to a gene; V was cut back by 3 bases and J by 1 base. Germline-derived CDR1 and CDR2 are SGHRS and YFSETQ. The length of the CDR3 is 14 residues. CDR3 in amino acids: CASSWDSPNTEAFF. CDR3 DNA: TGCGCCAGCAGCTGGGACAGCCCGAACACTGAAGCTTTCTTT.

V is TRBV10-3 and J is TRBJ1-4; 8 bases agree with TRBD1. The CDR3 is made up of 13 amino acids. Germline V lookup: CDR1 ENHRY, CDR2 SYGVKD. Unmatched junction bases numbered 1, after V lost 0 bases and J lost 10 bases. The CDR3 loop reads CAISESGTGKLFF. CDR3 nucleotide sequence: TGTGCCATCAGTGAGTCCGGGACAGGAAAACTGTTTTTT.

The chain couples TRBV6-2 or TRBV6-3 to TRBJ1-5; 8 nucleotides match TRBD1. Germline V gene lookup returns CDR1 MNHEY and CDR2 SVGEGT. The V segment lost 5 bases and the J segment 7 bases; nucleotides outside the gene matches: 7. The CDR3 runs to 14 residues. CDR3 region: CASSVSGGRQPQHF. CDR3 nucleotide sequence: TGTGCCAGCAGTGTCTCAGGGGGCCGGCAGCCCCAGCATTTT.

V and J are TRBV5-1 and TRBJ1-6; TRBD1 matches at 10 bases. This CDR3 region has 14 residues. V shed 5 bases and J 9 bases; nucleotides not matched to a gene: 5. The germline gives CDR1 SGHRS, CDR2 YFSETQ. This CDR3 reads CASSWDRGGSPLHF. CDR3 sequence (DNA): TGCGCCAGCAGTTGGGACAGGGGCGGTTCACCCCTCCACTTT.

This chain links TRBV11-1 with TRBJ2-7; a possible D gene is TRBD1 (6 bases). Trimming took off 1 base at V and 0 bases at J, with 10 bases between the two ends. Looked up from germline, CDR1 is SGHAT and CDR2 is FQDESV (reference sequence). The CDR3 is made up of 15 amino acids. The CDR3 here is CASSLDRAPSYEQYF. The CDR3 nucleotides read TGTGCCAGCAGCTTAGACAGGGCTCCCTCCTACGAGCAGTACTTC.

The rearrangement links TRBV7-2 to TRBJ2-2, with 8 bases aligning to TRBD1. The CDR3 totals 14 residues. In germline, CDR1 is SGHTA, CDR2 FQGNSA. The V gene end was trimmed by 8 bases and the J gene end by 2 bases; junction bases not matched to a gene: 4. The CDR3 nucleotides read TGTGCCAGCCAGGGGGCGGCTAACACCGGGGAGCTGTTTTTT. As protein: CASQGAANTGELFF. Combining the CDR3 with reference TRBV7-2 and TRBJ2-2 gives the whole variable domain GAGVSQSPSNKVTEKGKDVELRCDPISGHTALYWYRQSLGQGLEFLIYFQGNSAPDKSGLPSDRFSAERTGGSVSTLTIQRTQQEDSAVYLCASQGAANTGELFFGEGSRLTVL.

This rearrangement joins TRBV19 to TRBJ1-2; 7 positions match TRBD1. The germline CDR1 and CDR2 sequences are LNHDA and SQIVND (reference sequence). The V gene end was trimmed by 2 bases and the J gene end by 4 bases; junction bases not matched to a gene: 4. This CDR3 has 14 residues. CDR3 DNA sequence: TGTGCCAGTAGTATACGGGACAGTGGCTATGGCTACACCTTC. Residues: CASSIRDSGYGYTF.

The chain uses TRBV6-2 or TRBV6-3 and TRBJ1-6; TRBD1 agrees at 8 bases. The CDR3 runs 15 residues. The trim removed 5 bases at V and 7 bases at J, leaving 7 bases unmatched. Germline CDR1 reads MNHEY; CDR2 reads SVGEGT. DNA for the CDR3: TGTGCCAGCAGTCAATCAGGACAGGGAAATTCACCCCTCCACTTT. Translated: CASSQSGQGNSPLHF.

This clone was seen more than once but under ten times. This rearrangement joins TRBV29-1 to TRBJ1-2, with 10 nucleotides matching TRBD1. V was clipped by 1 base and J by 8 bases; unmatched bases: 10. The CDR3 has 15 amino acids. Germline-derived CDR1 and CDR2 are SQVTM and ANQGSEA. The CDR3 loop reads CSVEAPGTGVSGYTF. The CDR3 DNA is TGCAGCGTTGAAGCCCCCGGGACAGGGGTGAGCGGCTACACCTTC.

This clone came up once. V and J are TRBV2 and TRBJ2-7; weak D call: TRBD1 (6 bases). Germline values: CDR1 SNHLY, CDR2 FYNNEI. The CDR3 extends over 12 amino acids. V lost 6 bases and J lost 6, with 12 bases in between. In DNA, the CDR3 is TGTGCCAGCAGCTACACAGGGCTCGAGCAGTACTTC. Its translation is CASSYTGLEQYF.

This clone was detected only a few times. The CDR3 region has the DNA TGTGCCAGTAGTATGTGGAGCTCTGGGGCCAACGTCCTGACTTTC. Translating it yields CASSMWSSGANVLTF. J is TRBJ2-6 and V is TRBV19; D is unresolved. V lost 3 bases to trimming and J lost 0 bases, with 6 bases between them. This CDR3 is built from 15 residues. Per germline, CDR1 LNHDA and CDR2 SQIVND (reference sequence). Full variable domain (missing parts from reference TRBV19 and TRBJ2-6): DGGITQSPKYLFRKEGQNVTLSCEQNLNHDAMYWYRQDPGQGLRLIYYSQIVNDFQKGDIAEGYSVSREKKESFPLTVTSAQKNPTAFYLCASSMWSSGANVLTFGAGSRLTVL.

The rearrangement links TRBV27 to TRBJ1-3, with a possible D match to TRBD1 (6 bases). Germline V gene data show CDR1 as MNHEY and CDR2 as SMNVEV (reference sequence). Trimming stripped 9 bases from V and 0 bases from J, with 9 bases between. The CDR3 is 13 residues long. In DNA form, the CDR3 reads TGTGCCAGTTGGACAGACTCTGGAAACACCATATATTTT. Amino acid sequence: CASWTDSGNTIYF.

This sequence joins TRBV2 and TRBJ1-6; TRBD1 agrees at 7 bases. The J segment lost 6 bases and the V segment lost 6 bases, leaving 8 bases of the junction unmatched. The germline V gene has CDR1 SNHLY and CDR2 FYNNEI. This CDR3 has 15 amino acids. CDR3 sequence (DNA): TGTGCCAGCAGAATACCCGGGACAGTTAATTCACCCCTCCACTTT. It translates to CASRIPGTVNSPLHF. Full variable domain (rest looked up from reference TRBV2 and TRBJ1-6): EPEVTQTPSHQVTQMGQEVILRCVPISNHLYFYWYRQILGQKVEFLVSFYNNEISEKSEIFDDQFSVERPDGSNFTLKIRSTKLEDSAMYFCASRIPGTVNSPLHFGNGTRLTVT.

The genes are TRBV2 and TRBJ2-7; 8 bases agree with TRBD1. CDR3 size: 13 residues. In germline, CDR1 is SNHLY, CDR2 FYNNEI. V lost 8 bases to trimming and J lost 5 bases; unmatched junction nucleotides: 8. The CDR3: CASGGQAKHEQYF. The CDR3 DNA reads as TGTGCCAGCGGGGGACAGGCAAAGCACGAGCAGTACTTC.

This chain links TRBV5-1 with TRBJ2-1; TRBD2 agrees at 8 bases. The CDR3 consists of 14 residues. V lost 0 bases to trimming and J lost 6 bases; unmatched junction nucleotides: 2. The V gene's germline CDR1 is SGHRS and CDR2 YFSETQ. CDR3 coding DNA: TGCGCCAGCAGCTTGGGAGGGACTAGCAATGAGCAGTTCTTC. It translates to CASSLGGTSNEQFF.

V and J are TRBV12-3 or TRBV12-4 and TRBJ2-5, with a weak D call TRBD2 (5 bases). Between the trimmed V and J ends, which lost 7 bases and 7 bases, there was a span of 16 bases. The CDR3 runs to 13 residues. Here the CDR3 DNA reads TGTGCCAGCACCCTCTCCGGGGAAGGGACCCAGTACTTC. This encodes CASTLSGEGTQYF.

V is TRBV27 and J is TRBJ2-5, with D possibly being TRBD2 (6 bases). CDR1 is MNHEY and CDR2 is SMNVEV in the germline V gene (reference sequence). This CDR3 has 19 amino acids. Trimming took off 4 bases at V and 1 base at J, with 25 bases between the two ends. CDR3: CASSYSAGMGLSRQETQYF. CDR3 coding DNA: TGTGCCAGCAGTTATTCTGCGGGGATGGGACTCTCACGCCAAGAGACCCAGTACTTC.

V is TRBV3-1 (or the pseudogene TRBV3-2) and J is TRBJ1-4; D might be TRBD1 (6 bases). Per germline, CDR1 LGHDT and CDR2 YNNKEL (reference sequence). V lost 0 bases to trimming and J lost 5 bases, with 13 bases between them. This CDR3 has 16 amino acids. CDR3 in amino acids: CASSQELTGQNEKLFF. DNA for the CDR3: TGTGCCAGCAGCCAAGAGCTGACAGGCCAGAATGAAAAACTGTTTTTT.

The CDR3 bases are TGTGCCAGCAGCTTACTAGCGGGAACTGGGGCCAACGTCCTGACTTTC. Amino acid sequence: CASSLLAGTGANVLTF. The rearrangement joins TRBV5-6 to TRBJ2-6, with 10 bases aligning to TRBD2. The CDR3 is 16 residues long. Trimming removed 2 bases from V and 2 bases from J; junction bases left unmatched: 1. CDR1 is SGHDT, CDR2 YYEEEE, per germline.

There are a few counts of this clone. The CDR3 sequence is CASSRQGAYNEQFF. CDR3 DNA sequence: TGTGCCAGCAGTCGACAGGGGGCCTACAATGAGCAGTTCTTC. This sequence joins TRBV6-5 and TRBJ2-1; 9 positions match TRBD1. Trimming removed 5 bases from V and 2 bases from J; junction bases left unmatched: 1. Germline CDR1 reads MNHEY; CDR2 reads SVGAGI. The CDR3 has 14 amino acids.

The genes are TRBV20-1 and TRBJ1-3; 7 bases are a match to TRBD1. Germline CDR1 reads DFQATT; CDR2 reads SNEGSKA (reference sequence). The CDR3 covers 15 residues. The trim removed 5 bases at V and 2 bases at J, leaving 9 bases unmatched. The CDR3 region has the DNA TGCAGTGCTCGTGGGGACAGCGGTACTGGAAACACCATATATTTT. Amino acids: CSARGDSGTGNTIYF.

Here the CDR3 DNA reads TGTGCCAGCAGGGAGGGGCCCCTTTGTGACTACAATGAGCAGTTCTTC. Its protein is CASREGPLCDYNEQFF. V usage is TRBV21-1 and J usage is TRBJ2-1; the DNA was not used to check the table's D call, TRBD2. TRBV21-1 is tagged as a pseudogene. CDR3 length: 16 amino acids.

There are a few counts of this clone. This chain joins TRBV3-1 (or the pseudogene TRBV3-2) and TRBJ1-2; 8 nucleotides match TRBD1. V trimming: 2 bases; J trimming: 8 bases; junction bases outside the gene matches: 13. The CDR3 spans 16 residues. CDR1 and CDR2 from the germline V gene are LGHDT and YNNKEL (reference sequence). The CDR3 nucleotides are TGTGCCAGCAGCCAAAAGGGAGCAGGGGGCGCCGGGGGCTACACCTTC. Protein: CASSQKGAGGAGGYTF.

J is TRBJ2-1 and V is TRBV28; the match to TRBD2 covers 9 bases. This CDR3 is 13 amino acids long. Germline V gives CDR1 MDHEN, CDR2 SYDVKM. V was clipped by 2 bases and J by 9 bases; unmatched bases: 2. This CDR3 reads CASSLSGRFEQFF. The CDR3 nucleotides read TGTGCCAGCAGTTTAAGCGGGAGGTTTGAGCAGTTCTTC.

Comments on this clone: Other DNA sequences in this specimen translate into the identical CDR3. The rearrangement joins TRBV29-1 to TRBJ2-3; D ambiguous. The CDR3 covers 12 residues. Trimming removed 3 bases at V and 1 base at J, with 5 bases between. Germline CDR1 reads SQVTM; CDR2 reads ANQGSEA. CDR3 sequence (DNA): TGCAGCGTTGATCCAGGCACAGATACGCAGTATTTT. This gives the protein CSVDPGTDTQYF.

V usage is TRBV7-9 and J usage is TRBJ1-2, with D possibly matching TRBD1 (5 bases). Germline CDR1 SEHNR, CDR2 FQNEAQ (reference sequence). Trimming removed 0 bases at V and 4 bases at J, with 12 bases between. This CDR3 is 15 amino acids long. CDR3 protein: CASSLAGAEGYGYTF. Written as DNA, the CDR3 is TGTGCCAGCAGCTTAGCAGGGGCGGAAGGCTATGGCTACACCTTC.

A note on this clone: Different DNA sequences within this sample yield the same CDR3. This sequence joins TRBV30 and TRBJ1-3; no definite D call. The CDR3 sequence is 14 residues long. Germline loops: CDR1 GTSNPN, CDR2 SVGIG (reference sequence). The germline V and J ends were trimmed by 2 bases and 4 bases, with 12 bases remaining between them. This chain's CDR3 is CAWSPPKRGNTIYF. The CDR3 coding sequence is TGTGCCTGGAGTCCACCCAAGCGCGGAAACACCATATATTTT. The variable domain in full, completed from reference TRBV30 and TRBJ1-3, reads SQTIHQWPATLVQPVGSPLSLECTVEGTSNPNLYWYRQAAGRGLQLLFYSVGIGQISSEVPQNLSASRPQDRQFILSSKKLLLSDSGFYLCAWSPPKRGNTIYFGEGSWLTVV.

The CDR3 loop is CASMRQGGGYTF. CDR3 in DNA: TGTGCCAGCATGCGACAGGGCGGTGGCTACACCTTC. This chain links TRBV6-5 with TRBJ1-2, with TRBD1 matching 7 bases. Per the germline V gene, CDR1 is MNHEY and CDR2 is SVGAGI. J lost 7 bases, V lost 7 bases, and 6 bases had no gene match. The CDR3 runs to 12 residues.